This TCR beta chain came from a study of regulatory T cells. The PCR used 52 TRBV and 13 TRBJ primers. Libraries were prepared by immunoSEQ multiplex PCR; TCRdb keeps only in-frame clonotypes and omits some of them. The sample includes some 21,000 clones, 93% of them seen just once. Study results and caveats: Shannon entropy was nonsignificantly lower in patient CD8+ T cells than control CD8+ cells. In patients, unique TRB V-J pairs were restricted and V/J usage skewed, especially in Tregs.

A word on this clone: What it recognizes is unknown.

Autoimmunity was present in every CD3G-deficient patient, worse in two. The CDR3 consists of 14 residues. CDR1 is MDHEN and CDR2 is SYDVKM in the germline V gene. The germline V and J ends were trimmed by 3 bases and 6 bases, with 13 bases remaining between them. The TCR originated in a child aged 2-15 years with CD3G deficiency. Sequenced input: CD8+ T cells sorted from blood. This sequence joins TRBV28 and TRBJ2-3; D tentatively fits TRBD1 or TRBD2 (5 bases each). CDR3: CASSFGTMEDTQYF. Here the CDR3 DNA reads TGTGCCAGCAGTTTTGGGACCATGGAGGATACGCAGTATTTT.